This record covers a single TCR beta chain. Antigen unknown. 13 Jbeta primers and 60 Vbeta primers were used for the PCR. Repertoires were generated with immunoSEQ multiplex PCR, while TCRdb's copy carries only in-frame clones and drops some. Counted here are about 84,000 clones, roughly 63% occurring once; the ten biggest clones make up about 15%. These data belong to a study of cytomegalovirus exposure and HLA in healthy donors. Study findings and constraints: Later on, an analysis showed TCR association rates differing by HLA locus, with DRB1 the most and HLA-C the fewest. Presence/absence analyses treated sequencing depth as roughly uniform across donors.

Per germline, CDR1 SGHTA and CDR2 FQGNSA. The CDR3 runs 15 residues. V lost 4 bases, J lost 3 bases, and 4 bases stayed unmatched. This sequence was found in a woman aged 40 to 55 in good health and CMV-seropositive. Sequenced material: PBMCs. This sequence joins TRBV7-2 and TRBJ2-2, with TRBD2 matching over 8 bases. This CDR3 is CASSSPAGDTGELFF. DNA for the CDR3: TGTGCCAGCAGCTCCCCAGCGGGAGACACCGGGGAGCTGTTTTTT.